This TCR beta chain is drawn from a study of blood T cell repertoires in COVID-19. Sequencing used immunoSEQ multiplex PCR; TCRdb keeps in-frame clones, though not all of them. The sample yields a few hundred thousand clones, about nine tenths seen once. This CDR3 contains 14 residues. V dropped 4 bases and J dropped 4 bases, with 14 bases sitting between them. CDR1 is SEHNR, CDR2 FQNEAQ, per germline (reference sequence). Sequencing used peripheral blood. The chain is built from TRBV7-9 and TRBJ2-7; D uncertain. The TCR originated in a woman younger than 45 with COVID-19, enrolled during active disease. CDR3 residues: CASSSTEDLYEQYF. CDR3 sequence (DNA): TGTGCCAGCAGCTCGACCGAGGATTTGTACGAGCAGTACTTC.